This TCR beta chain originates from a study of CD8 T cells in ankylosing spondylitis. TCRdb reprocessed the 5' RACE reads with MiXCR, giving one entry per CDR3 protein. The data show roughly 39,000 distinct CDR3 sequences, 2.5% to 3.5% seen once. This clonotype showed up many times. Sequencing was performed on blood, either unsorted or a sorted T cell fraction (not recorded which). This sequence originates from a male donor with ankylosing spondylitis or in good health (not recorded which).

CDR3 in DNA: TGTGCCAGCAGTGGGGCTTGGGGGGCGCGGACCGGGGAGCTGTTTTTT. This translates into CASSGAWGARTGELFF. V usage is TRBV9 and J usage is TRBJ2-2; D possibly matches TRBD1 or TRBD2 (6 bases each). Trimming took 5 bases from V and 5 from J, leaving 19 bases between them. The CDR3 consists of 16 residues. CDR1 and CDR2 from the germline V gene are SGDLS and YYNGEE.